This T cell receptor (beta chain) was profiled in a study of a mutant IDH1 vaccine in newly diagnosed glioma. Overall study context: Radiotherapy, temozolomide, or both had been given previously, and both were given to most.

The assay was immunoSEQ multiplex PCR, and TCRdb's table has in-frame clones only and misses some. This sample has approximately 92,000 clones, with about four fifths found just once. Germline V CDR1 and CDR2: MNHEY, SMNVEV (reference sequence). This CDR3 comprises 16 residues. V lost 6 bases, J lost 0 bases, and 17 bases lay in between. Time point here: baseline, week 1 (first vaccination visit). Treatment denoted: pre-vaccination baseline after standard-of-care therapy. Source: PBMCs, taken from a glioma patient treated with radiotherapy, temozolomide or both. The rearrangement joins TRBV27 to TRBJ1-1; the D gene is possibly TRBD1 (5 bases). The clonotype originates from a woman aged 45-59 years with glioma. This chain's CDR3 is CASRDRALGVNTEAFF. The DNA for the CDR3 is TGTGCCAGCAGGGACCGAGCGTTAGGGGTGAACACTGAAGCTTTCTTT.